Below, one T cell receptor (beta chain) is given with its context. Its antigen is unidentified. The data originate from a study of T cell responses to AZD1222 COVID-19 vaccine. General study findings and limits: Across spike, vaccine-associated CD4 TCRs were found, dominant at 160-218 and 743-854.

The germline CDR1 and CDR2 sequences are SGHKS and YYEKEE (reference sequence). V lost 2 bases and J 0 bases, leaving 11 bases between the germline ends. The CDR3 is 16 amino acids. Assay used: immunoSEQ multiplex PCR; TCRdb lists only in-frame clones, some missing. The sample has around 100,000 clones, over 90% seen once. Sequencing used peripheral blood, obtained on day 0 of AZD1222 vaccination. The chain combines TRBV5-5 with TRBJ2-2; D is uncertain. The clonotype was recovered from an adult in good health. CDR3 sequence (DNA): TGTGCCAGCAGCTTAGGCATTATCGCGAACACCGGGGAGCTGTTTTTT. Its translation: CASSLGIIANTGELFF.